Listed below are T cell receptor beta chains from one sample, sequenced in a study of cytotoxic CD8 clonotypes in ibrutinib-treated CLL. Libraries were prepared by immunoSEQ multiplex PCR; TCRdb keeps only in-frame clonotypes and omits some of them. The table includes about 57,000 clones, roughly 50% detected once. The sample was PBMCs, taken after 24 months of ibrutinib treatment. The receptor set was obtained from a human donor with chronic lymphocytic leukemia. CDR3s include the opening cysteine and the closing phenylalanine or tryptophan. A D gene is named only where the DNA matches it firmly. Rows may omit the clone size; those that give it use once, few, many or a size class.

D gene	J gene	clone size	V gene	CDR3 DNA	CDR3 protein
.	TRBJ1-2	many	TRBV5-1	TGCGCCAGCAGCTTAACTGGTGAAGGCTACACCTTC	CASSLTGEGYTF
.	TRBJ2-4	.	TRBV15	TGTGCCACCAGCATCGGCACTTCCATAGCCAAAAACATTCAGTACTTC	CATSIGTSIAKNIQYF
TRBD2	TRBJ2-7	.	TRBV30	TGTGCCTGTTTAGCGGGAGTTTCCTACGAGCAGTACTTC	CACLAGVSYEQYF
.	TRBJ1-3	many	TRBV4-2	TGTGCCAGCAGCCAAGGAGGTAGCTCTGGAAACACCATATATTTT	CASSQGGSSGNTIYF
TRBD1	TRBJ1-1	few	TRBV5-1	TGCGCCAGCAGCGGCAGGGGGCCTTACACTGAAGCTTTCTTT	CASSGRGPYTEAFF
.	TRBJ1-2	few	TRBV10-3	TGTGCCATCAGTGAAGAGGTTAGAAATGGCTACACCTTC	CAISEEVRNGYTF
TRBD1	TRBJ1-1	.	TRBV13	TGTGCCAGCAGCTTAGTCAGACAGGGTTGGGAGACTGAAGCTTTCTTT	CASSLVRQGWETEAFF
TRBD1	TRBJ1-2	few	TRBV4-1	TGCGCCAGCAGCCAAGCCCCTGGGACAGCAGTTGGCTACACCTTC	CASSQAPGTAVGYTF
.	TRBJ2-3	.	TRBV5-4	TGTGCCAGCAGCTTGAGCTGGCAGACGCAGTATTTT	CASSLSWQTQYF
TRBD2	TRBJ2-1	.	TRBV27	TGTGCCAGCAGGAGGAAGGAGAAGCGGGAGAACCACGCGGATGTATACAATGAGCAGTTCTTC	CASRRKEKRENHADVYNEQFF
TRBD2	TRBJ2-1	many	TRBV5-4	TGTGCCAGCAGCCCCTCGGGACTAGCGGGGGGGCGCTCCTACAATGAGCAGTTCTTC	CASSPSGLAGGRSYNEQFF
.	TRBJ1-2	.	TRBV19	TGTGCCAGTAGTATAACTGGGGGGTTGAATGGCTACACCTTC	CASSITGGLNGYTF
.	TRBJ1-6	.	TRBV28	TGTGCCAGCAGTTTGGGGGCGCCTAGTAATTCACCCCTCCACTTT	CASSLGAPSNSPLHF
TRBD2	TRBJ2-5	.	TRBV5-1	TGCGCCAGCAGCCAACGGACTAGAGAGACCCAGTACTTC	CASSQRTRETQYF
.	TRBJ2-7	.	TRBV10-3	TGTGCCAGCAAGCTGTCAGGGCTTACCTACGAGCAGTACTTC	CASKLSGLTYEQYF
TRBD2	TRBJ2-1	.	TRBV6-4	TGTGCCAGCAGTGACCAGGGACTAGCGACCAATGAGCAGTTCTTC	CASSDQGLATNEQFF
.	TRBJ1-2	many	TRBV7-8	TGTGCCAGCAGCCCTCACAGGGACGGCTACACCTTC	CASSPHRDGYTF
.	TRBJ2-2	.	TRBV5-6	TGTGCCGAAGGGAGGTCCGGGGAGCTGTTTTTT	CAEGRSGELFF
TRBD2	TRBJ2-1	.	TRBV11-3	TGTGCCAGCAGCTTACTAGCGGGGCCTGGCCGGGTAGGAAATGAGCAGTTCTTC	CASSLLAGPGRVGNEQFF
TRBD1	TRBJ2-5	.	TRBV5-1	TGCGCCAGCAATAACGGGACAGCGAGAGAGACCCAGTACTTC	CASNNGTARETQYF
.	TRBJ2-3	.	TRBV12-5	TGTGCTAGTGGTTTCCACACAGATACGCAGTATTTT	CASGFHTDTQYF
.	TRBJ1-6	.	TRBV5-1	TGCGCCAGCAGCACCGGACAGCTTAATTCACCCCTCCACTTT	CASSTGQLNSPLHF
TRBD2	TRBJ2-7	few	TRBV28	TGTGCCAGCAGTCCCCTTTTAGCGGGAGGGGGCGAGCAGTACTTC	CASSPLLAGGGEQYF
.	TRBJ2-1	.	TRBV11-3	TGTGCCAGCAGCTTAGAAAGGGGTCCCTACAATGAGCAGTTCTTC	CASSLERGPYNEQFF
.	TRBJ1-1	few	TRBV6-1	TGTGCCAGCAGGACCATAGGGGGAAACACTGAAGCTTTCTTT	CASRTIGGNTEAFF
.	TRBJ2-3	.	TRBV4-1	TGCGCCAGCAGCCAAGGTTTGGGCACAGATACGCAGTATTTT	CASSQGLGTDTQYF
.	TRBJ1-1	many	TRBV5-1	TGCGCCAGCAGCCTAACAGGAAACACTGAAGCTTTCTTT	CASSLTGNTEAFF
.	TRBJ1-5	.	TRBV28	TGTGCCAGCATTAGGGCGGTAGGCAATCAGCCCCAGCATTTT	CASIRAVGNQPQHF
TRBD2	TRBJ2-3	.	TRBV27	TGTGCCAGCAGTTTTAGCGGGAGACCTGATACGCAGTATTTT	CASSFSGRPDTQYF
.	TRBJ1-1	.	TRBV11-2	TGTGCCAGCAGCCCAGAGGGGGGAATCGGCACTGAAGCTTTCTTT	CASSPEGGIGTEAFF
TRBD2	TRBJ2-1	.	TRBV15	TGTGCCACCAGCAGAGATTTCCTAGCGGGAGTAAATGAGCAGTTCTTC	CATSRDFLAGVNEQFF
.	TRBJ2-1	.	TRBV29-1	TGCAGCGTTGATATGGGAATAAATGAGCAGTTCTTC	CSVDMGINEQFF
.	TRBJ1-5	.	TRBV6-1	TGTGCCAGCAGCCTCGACAGATATAGCAATCAGCCCCAGCATTTT	CASSLDRYSNQPQHF
.	TRBJ2-2	.	TRBV5-1	TGCGCCAGCAGCTTGGTAACTGTTAACACCGGGGAGCTGTTTTTT	CASSLVTVNTGELFF
TRBD1	TRBJ1-2	few	TRBV6-4	TGTGCCAGCAGTGACTACCGAAAGACAGGGTATGATGGCTACACCTTC	CASSDYRKTGYDGYTF
.	TRBJ1-5	many	TRBV27	TGTGCCAGCAGCCTCGGCCGGCAGGCAGGGCCCCAGCATTTT	CASSLGRQAGPQHF
.	TRBJ1-2	.	TRBV6-5	TGTGCCAGCAGTTACTCGAGAGGAAATAACTATGGCTACACCTTC	CASSYSRGNNYGYTF
TRBD1	TRBJ2-2	.	TRBV19	TGTGCCAGTAGTACCCAACGACAGGGATTGAACACCGGGGAGCTGTTTTTT	CASSTQRQGLNTGELFF
TRBD1	TRBJ2-3	.	TRBV18	TGTGCCAGCTCACCCCTCCGCCCAGGGGGCCAGACAGATACGCAGTATTTT	CASSPLRPGGQTDTQYF
.	TRBJ1-2	.	TRBV5-1	TGCGCCAGCAGCAATCGCAGGAGCGGGACTAACTATGGCTACACCTTC	CASSNRRSGTNYGYTF
TRBD1	TRBJ2-1	few	TRBV11-2	TGTGCCAGCAGCTCTATCGCGACAGGGCGGAATGAGCAGTTCTTC	CASSSIATGRNEQFF
TRBD1	TRBJ1-1	.	TRBV28	TGTGCCAGCAGTTTGATTGGGACAGGGGGCACTGAAGCTTTCTTT	CASSLIGTGGTEAFF
TRBD1	TRBJ2-7	few	TRBV27	TGTGCCAGCAGACCCACCGGGACAGGTCGCTCCTACGAGCAGTACTTC	CASRPTGTGRSYEQYF
.	TRBJ2-1	few	TRBV28	TGTGCCAGCAGTGGTGGACCCTCCGAGCAGTTCTTC	CASSGGPSEQFF
TRBD2	TRBJ2-1	.	TRBV28	TGTGCCAGCAGTAGAGCGGGAGGGCCTTTCAATGAGCAGTTCTTC	CASSRAGGPFNEQFF
.	TRBJ1-5	.	TRBV28	TGTGCCAGCAGCCCTTCCCGGGGGGCCAGGCAGCCCCAGCATTTT	CASSPSRGARQPQHF
TRBD2	TRBJ2-3	few	TRBV7-6	TGTGCCAGCAGCTCTGGGACTAGCGGGGGCTCGTGGACGCAGTATTTT	CASSSGTSGGSWTQYF
TRBD1	TRBJ1-2	.	TRBV4-1	TGCGCCAGCAGCCAAGAAGGGACAGGGTGGAATGGCTACACCTTC	CASSQEGTGWNGYTF
TRBD1	TRBJ2-4	.	TRBV19	TGTGCCAGTAGCCCCATACCCCGGGACAGGGACCCTCAGTACTTC	CASSPIPRDRDPQYF
.	TRBJ2-3	many	TRBV23-1	TGCGCCAGCAGTCTGAGGGGCACAGATACGCAGTATTTT	CASSLRGTDTQYF
.	TRBJ2-1	few	TRBV5-4	TGTGCCAGCAGCCTCGGACTGGAGCAGTTCTTC	CASSLGLEQFF
TRBD1	TRBJ1-2	once	TRBV5-1	TGCGCCAGCAGCTTGGTGGGACAGGGGGCGGCCAACTATGGCTACACCTTC	CASSLVGQGAANYGYTF
.	TRBJ1-5	once	TRBV7-1	TGTGCCAGCAGCTTAGACGGCGTTCCGGCGGCAAATCAGCCCCAGCATTTT	CASSLDGVPAANQPQHF
.	TRBJ2-3	.	TRBV6-6	TGTGCCAGCGGACGGACAGATACGCAGTATTTT	CASGRTDTQYF
.	TRBJ1-4	.	TRBV6-5	TGTGCCAGCAGCAAGGGAATGGGACAAGGGCAACTGTTTTTT	CASSKGMGQGQLFF
TRBD2	TRBJ2-7	.	TRBV18	TGTGCCAGCTCACCGGAGTCTAGCGGATCCCTGGAGCAGTACTTC	CASSPESSGSLEQYF
.	TRBJ2-1	.	TRBV11-3	TGTGCCAGCAGCTTAACTAGCCGAGATGAGCAGTTCTTC	CASSLTSRDEQFF
.	TRBJ2-5	.	TRBV19	TGTGCCAGTAGTATCTCTAAGGCCTTAGGTGCGACCCAGTACTTC	CASSISKALGATQYF
.	TRBJ2-5	once	TRBV6-5	TGTGCCAGCAGGCTCGCGGCCGGGGCGTGGGAGACCCAGTACTTC	CASRLAAGAWETQYF